The present TCR beta chain was sequenced within a study of blood T cell repertoires in COVID-19. Study in general: The analysed material was cDNA or gDNA that came from T cells, B-cell-depleted T cells, or PBMCs.

As processed by the authors: Using reference gene primer amplification, nucleated cell counts were estimated. Repertoires were generated with immunoSEQ multiplex PCR, while TCRdb's copy carries only in-frame clones and drops some. Clone size and the V and J calls come from that table; the DNA yielded D and trimming. The table records under 200,000 clones, around 80% of them present only once. The CDR3 spans 15 residues. V was shortened by 4 bases and J by 3 bases, with 15 bases between the two germline ends. Germline CDR1 and CDR2: SGHRS and YFSETQ. Cohort placement rested on clinical history that participants reported themselves.

The J gene is TRBJ2-3, the V gene TRBV5-1; D may be TRBD2 (7 bases). Input material: PBMCs or T cells enriched from blood (not recorded which). This receptor was identified in a woman between 45 and 65 years old who had recovered from COVID-19. Here the CDR3 DNA reads TGCGCCAGCAGCAGAGGGGGGGAGAGGACAGATACGCAGTATTTT. Amino acid sequence: CASSRGGERTDTQYF.